Following are 27 T cell receptor beta chains from one sample sequenced in a study of shared clonotypes between healthy human individuals. Profiling relied on immunoSEQ multiplex PCR, and the TCRdb table lists in-frame clones only, not all of them. The sample has a few million clones; approximately 95% are singletons. Sequencing used naive CD4+ T cells from PBMCs. As to subset: CD45RA+ positively selected. Receptors originate from a man younger than 35 in good health. Some clones in this sample may be carry-over from other donors' samples.

The gene calls are TRBV20-1 and TRBJ2-3; no clear D. From germline, CDR1 is DFQATT and CDR2 SNEGSKA (reference sequence). The CDR3 is made up of 11 amino acids. The CDR3 DNA reads as TGCGCGGTTGGGGGCACAGATACGCAGTATTTT. Residues: CAVGGTDTQYF.

The chain links TRBV5-4 to TRBJ2-7, with 8 bases lining up with TRBD1. The CDR3 is 16 residues long. Germline lookup yields CDR1 SGHNT and CDR2 YYREEE (reference sequence). V dropped 0 bases and J dropped 3; count of bases not matched to a gene: 8. The DNA for the CDR3 is TGTGCCAGCAGCTTGGGATTTAGTACAGGGGGCTACGAGCAGTACTTC. Amino acid sequence: CASSLGFSTGGYEQYF.

J is TRBJ2-2 and V is TRBV9; maybe TRBD1 (6 bases). There are 15 residues in the CDR3. CDR1 is SGDLS, CDR2 YYNGEE, per germline. V lost 0 bases to trimming and J lost 3 bases, with 9 bases between them. In DNA form, the CDR3 reads TGTGCCAGCAGCGTAGGGACAGAGTACACCGGGGAGCTGTTTTTT. It translates to CASSVGTEYTGELFF.

This CDR3 reads CATAWDTGYNEQFF. DNA of the CDR3: TGTGCCACGGCTTGGGACACCGGCTACAATGAGCAGTTCTTC. This rearrangement joins TRBV10-3 to TRBJ2-1; a possible D gene is TRBD1 (6 bases). The V and J ends lost 10 bases and 3 bases respectively, with 16 bases between them. The CDR3 length is 14 residues. Germline V gene sequence: CDR1 ENHRY, CDR2 SYGVKD.

This clone was counted once. The V gene is TRBV28, the J gene TRBJ2-1, with 7 bases lining up with TRBD2. V trimming: 5 bases; J trimming: 8 bases; junction bases outside the gene matches: 15. This CDR3 comprises 16 residues. CDR1 MDHEN and CDR2 SYDVKM come from the germline V gene. The CDR3 DNA follows: TGTGCCAGCAGTCCCGCCGGACTAGTAGGGGACGATGAGCAGTTCTTC. Encoded protein: CASSPAGLVGDDEQFF.

The V call is TRBV6-1, the J call TRBJ2-7; 8 bases fit TRBD1. V trimming: 7 bases; J trimming: 4 bases; junction bases outside the gene matches: 6. Germline-derived CDR1 and CDR2 are MNHNS and SASEGT. CDR3 size: 13 residues. The CDR3 bases are TGTGCCAGCACCCCAGGGGGCGGGTACGAGCAGTACTTC. This sequence encodes CASTPGGGYEQYF.

The chain recombines TRBV11-2 with TRBJ2-7; TRBD2 matches at 8 bases. This CDR3 is built from 15 residues. The J segment lost 3 bases and the V segment lost 4 bases, leaving 8 bases of the junction unmatched. Germline CDR1 reads SGHAT; CDR2 reads FQNNGV. The CDR3 is CASSSLAEGLYEQYF. In DNA, the CDR3 is TGTGCCAGCAGCTCACTAGCGGAGGGCCTCTACGAGCAGTACTTC.

The chain recombines TRBV28 with TRBJ1-2; TRBD1 matches 8 bases. There are 16 residues in the CDR3. Germline V gene sequence: CDR1 MDHEN, CDR2 SYDVKM. J gave up 3 bases and V 4 bases, and 10 bases lay outside the gene matches. The CDR3 region is CASSSERDRPYYGYTF. DNA for the CDR3: TGTGCCAGCAGTTCCGAAAGGGACAGGCCATACTATGGCTACACCTTC.

The rearrangement uses TRBV4-3 and TRBJ1-4; the D gene is possibly TRBD1 (5 bases). V was shortened by 4 bases and J by 0 bases, with 15 bases between the two germline ends. CDR3 size: 17 residues. Germline assignment: CDR1 LGHNA and CDR2 YSLEER. As DNA, the CDR3 is TGCGCCAGCAGCCTCCTCCTGGGGGGTGCAACTAATGAAAAACTGTTTTTT. As protein: CASSLLLGGATNEKLFF.

This chain uses TRBV15 with TRBJ2-7, with D possibly matching TRBD1 (6 bases). V was shortened by 2 bases and J by 5 bases, with 10 bases between the two germline ends. The CDR3 is made up of 13 amino acids. The V gene's germline CDR1 is LNHNV and CDR2 YYDKDF (reference sequence). Here the CDR3 DNA reads TGTGCCACCAGCAGACCTACAGGGCACGAGCAGTACTTC. Translated, it gives CATSRPTGHEQYF.

This chain links TRBV4-3 with TRBJ2-1, with 11 bases that match TRBD2. After removal of 6 bases from V and 4 bases from J, the junction contained 5 bases not matched to a gene. Looked up from germline, CDR1 is LGHNA and CDR2 is YSLEER. This CDR3 spans 15 amino acids. CDR3: CASSSGLAEYNEQFF. The CDR3 bases are TGCGCCAGCAGTTCGGGACTAGCGGAATACAATGAGCAGTTCTTC.

The V gene is TRBV7-2, the J gene TRBJ2-5; 7 nucleotides line up with TRBD1. V shed 2 bases and J 3 bases; nucleotides not matched to a gene: 3. Germline V CDR1 and CDR2: SGHTA, FQGNSA. The CDR3 is 14 amino acids. CDR3 DNA: TGTGCCAGCAGCTTACACAGGGGAGAAGAGACCCAGTACTTC. Translated, it gives CASSLHRGEETQYF.

Written as DNA, the CDR3 is TGTGCCAGCATTTTCGGTCCGGCCAATGAGCAGTTCTTC. Residues: CASIFGPANEQFF. The genes are TRBV28 and TRBJ2-1; D call uncertain. Germline assignment: CDR1 MDHEN and CDR2 SYDVKM. This CDR3 contains 13 residues. Trimming cost V 7 bases and J 6 bases, with 13 bases left between them.

This sequence joins TRBV7-9 and TRBJ1-5, with 11 nucleotides matching TRBD1. Germline CDR1 is SEHNR and CDR2 is FQNEAQ (reference sequence). V lost 1 base, J lost 4 bases, and 3 bases stayed unmatched. The CDR3 has 16 residues. This CDR3 reads CASSLGTGGPNQPQHF. CDR3 nucleotides: TGTGCCAGCAGCTTAGGGACAGGGGGCCCTAATCAGCCCCAGCATTTT.

J is TRBJ2-1 and V is TRBV30; TRBD1 agrees at 7 bases. The CDR3 consists of 14 residues. Germline values: CDR1 GTSNPN, CDR2 SVGIG (reference sequence). The junction had 9 bases not matched to a gene; V was cut back by 4 bases and J by 6 bases. DNA of the CDR3: TGTGCCTGGAACTTAGGGTACAGGGGCAATGAGCAGTTCTTC. As protein: CAWNLGYRGNEQFF.

The V call is TRBV28, the J call TRBJ1-2; 7 bases are a match to TRBD1. Germline trimming cut 0 bases from V and 3 bases from J; bases unmatched to any gene: 4. Per the germline V gene, CDR1 is MDHEN and CDR2 is SYDVKM. This CDR3 is built from 15 residues. Here the CDR3 DNA reads TGTGCCAGCAGTTTATGGGCCAGGGGGGACTATGGCTACACCTTC. Its protein product is CASSLWARGDYGYTF.

This chain's CDR3 is CASSLAWGGYGYTF. DNA of the CDR3: TGCGCCAGCAGCTTGGCCTGGGGGGGCTATGGCTACACCTTC. The V gene is TRBV5-1, the J gene TRBJ1-2, with D possibly matching TRBD1 (5 bases). This CDR3 has 14 residues. Trimming took off 0 bases at V and 4 bases at J, with 10 bases between the two ends. Germline values: CDR1 SGHRS, CDR2 YFSETQ.

The chain uses TRBV25-1 and TRBJ2-7; TRBD1 matches at 9 bases. V shed 6 bases and J 3 bases; nucleotides not matched to a gene: 3. The CDR3 consists of 13 residues. CDR1 and CDR2 (germline): MGHDK, SYGVNS. The CDR3: CASRRTGVYEQYF. The CDR3 region has the DNA TGTGCCAGCAGGAGGACAGGGGTCTACGAGCAGTACTTC.

CDR3 amino acids: CASSRGLAGPYEQYF. DNA for the CDR3: TGTGCCAGCAGCCGTGGACTAGCGGGCCCCTACGAGCAGTACTTC. The chain is built from TRBV7-9 and TRBJ2-7; 11 bases are a match to TRBD2. This CDR3 has 15 residues. The V gene's germline CDR1 is SEHNR and CDR2 FQNEAQ (reference sequence). Trimming cost V 5 bases and J 2 bases; bases outside gene matches: 5.

Comment on this clone: Different DNA sequences within this sample yield the same CDR3. The rearrangement joins TRBV27 to TRBJ2-1; 10 positions match TRBD2. Germline CDR1 and CDR2: MNHEY and SMNVEV (reference sequence). Trimming took 1 base from V and 3 from J; bases not matched to a gene: 3. The CDR3 runs to 16 residues. CDR3 in amino acids: CASSLLAGGGYNEQFF. In nucleotides, the CDR3 is TGTGCCAGCAGTTTATTAGCGGGAGGTGGCTACAATGAGCAGTTCTTC.

The sample holds one count of this clone. The chain uses TRBV5-4 and TRBJ2-7; 15 bases match TRBD2. The CDR3 length is 16 residues. V shed 4 bases, J shed 5 bases, and the junction held 7 bases outside the gene matches. The V gene's germline CDR1 is SGHNT and CDR2 YYREEE (reference sequence). The CDR3 DNA reads as TGTGCCAGCAGCCGGACTAGCGGGAGGGCCGGGCACGAGCAGTACTTC. Translated, it gives CASSRTSGRAGHEQYF.

The chain employs TRBV5-1 and TRBJ2-5, with TRBD2 matching 12 bases. Germline V gene data show CDR1 as SGHRS and CDR2 as YFSETQ. CDR3 length: 15 residues. The V and J ends lost 3 bases and 6 bases, in that order; junction bases with no gene match: 6. The CDR3: CASSSLTSGSQTQYF. CDR3 DNA: TGCGCCAGCAGCTCCTTGACTAGCGGGAGTCAGACCCAGTACTTC.

The V call is TRBV27, the J call TRBJ2-5, with 8 bases fitting TRBD2. The CDR3 is made up of 14 amino acids. The V segment lost 6 bases and the J segment 5 bases; nucleotides outside the gene matches: 8. In germline, CDR1 is MNHEY, CDR2 SMNVEV (reference sequence). The CDR3 DNA follows: TGTGCCAGCAGGGACGGGGGGGCAGGGGAGACCCAGTACTTC. Translating gives CASRDGGAGETQYF.

The rearrangement uses TRBV28 and TRBJ1-5; D perhaps matches TRBD1 (6 bases). The CDR3 spans 15 residues. Germline V gene lookup returns CDR1 MDHEN and CDR2 SYDVKM. With 4 bases removed from V and 1 base from J, the gap between germline ends came to 11 bases. The CDR3 nucleotides are TGTGCCAGCAGTTGGGGGCCGTCCAGCAATCAGCCCCAGCATTTT. Amino acids: CASSWGPSSNQPQHF.

This sequence joins TRBV5-1 and TRBJ1-2; 10 nucleotides match TRBD1. Germline assignment: CDR1 SGHRS and CDR2 YFSETQ. The junction had 6 bases not matched to a gene; V was cut back by 3 bases and J by 4 bases. This CDR3 comprises 15 residues. For the CDR3, the DNA is TGCGCCAGCAGCTACCGGGACAGGGGAGGCTATGGCTACACCTTC. Protein sequence: CASSYRDRGGYGYTF. Full variable domain (remainder filled in from reference TRBV5-1 and TRBJ1-2): KAGVTQTPRYLIKTRGQQVTLSCSPISGHRSVSWYQQTPGQGLQFLFEYFSETQRNKGNFPGRFSGRQFSNSRSEMNVSTLELGDSALYLCASSYRDRGGYGYTFGSGTRLTVV.

The chain couples TRBV5-6 to TRBJ1-5; D gene unclear. V lost 0 bases and J 8 bases, leaving 9 bases between the germline ends. This CDR3 contains 13 residues. Germline V lookup: CDR1 SGHDT, CDR2 YYEEEE. The CDR3 DNA reads as TGTGCCAGCAGCTTGGGGAGGATGAAGCCCCAGCATTTT. The encoded protein is CASSLGRMKPQHF.

The chain uses TRBV6-6 and TRBJ2-1, with TRBD2 identical over 10 bases. The CDR3 has 15 residues. V lost 5 bases, J lost 10 bases, and 11 bases stayed unmatched. Germline V CDR1 and CDR2: MNHNY, SVGAGI (reference sequence). The CDR3 region has the DNA TGTGCCAGCAGTCCGTTTCGACCGGGACTAGCGGAGCAGTTCTTC. Its translation is CASSPFRPGLAEQFF.